The clone carrying this T cell receptor beta chain occurred a few times. Drawing of peripheral blood yielded about 9.8 milliliters from each donor. Together with a sample-barcoded 5' primer, a J-beta primer mix was included in a second PCR lasting roughly 6 to 12 cycles. One entry per CDR3 protein results from TCRdb running MiXCR on the 5' RACE reads. The sample holds around 1.7 million distinct CDR3 sequences, over 25% seen once. This sample stems from a study of blood T cells in healthy people across ages. This TCR was sampled from a woman aged 30 to 39 in good health. Material for sequencing was blood.

The CDR3 reads CSAPATGTNYGYTF. CDR3 coding DNA: TGCAGTGCTCCCGCAACAGGGACTAACTATGGCTACACCTTC. V usage is TRBV20-1 and J usage is TRBJ1-2, with D possibly TRBD1 on 6 matching bases. Germline V gene data show CDR1 as DFQATT and CDR2 as SNEGSKA (reference sequence). CDR3 size: 14 residues. The V gene lost 5 bases and the J gene lost 0 bases, with 13 bases spanning the gap.